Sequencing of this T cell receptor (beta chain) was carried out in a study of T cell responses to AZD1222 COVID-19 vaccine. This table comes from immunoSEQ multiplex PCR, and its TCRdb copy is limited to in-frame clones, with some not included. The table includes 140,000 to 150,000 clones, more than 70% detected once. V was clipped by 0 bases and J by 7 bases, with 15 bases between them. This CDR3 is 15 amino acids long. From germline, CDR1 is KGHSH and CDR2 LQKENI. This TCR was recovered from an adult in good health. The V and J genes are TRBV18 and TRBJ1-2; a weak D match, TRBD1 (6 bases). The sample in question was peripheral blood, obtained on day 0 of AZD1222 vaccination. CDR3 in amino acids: CASSPPVSGEGGYTF. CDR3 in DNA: TGTGCCAGCTCACCACCGGTATCAGGGGAAGGTGGCTACACCTTC.